The 2 T cell receptor beta chains listed next were all sequenced from one sample in a study of T cell responses to AZD1222 COVID-19 vaccine. TCRdb's table, derived via immunoSEQ multiplex PCR, lists solely in-frame clones and lacks some. This repertoire shows 150,000 to 200,000 clones, approximately 90% found once; its top ten account for 1.3%. This material consisted of peripheral blood, taken on day 0 of AZD1222 vaccination. These receptors came from an adult in good health.

The chain joins TRBV7-2 to TRBJ2-3, with D unresolved. The germline V gene has CDR1 SGHTA and CDR2 FQGNSA. Trimming stripped 1 base from V and 4 bases from J, with 6 bases between. This CDR3 comprises 13 residues. The CDR3 bases are TGTGCCAGCAGCTTAGGGGCAGCAGATACGCAGTATTTT. It yields the protein CASSLGAADTQYF. The full variable domain, in which reference TRBV7-2 and TRBJ2-3 provide the parts outside the CDR3, is GAGVSQSPSNKVTEKGKDVELRCDPISGHTALYWYRQSLGQGLEFLIYFQGNSAPDKSGLPSDRFSAERTGGSVSTLTIQRTQQEDSAVYLCASSLGAADTQYFGPGTRLTVL.

The chain links TRBV7-2 to TRBJ2-7, with D possibly being TRBD1 (6 bases). Per the germline V gene, CDR1 is SGHTA and CDR2 is FQGNSA. Trimming shortened V by 5 bases and J by 3 bases, and 14 bases separated the two germline ends. This CDR3 region has 14 residues. This chain's CDR3 is CASSQTRDNYEQYF. CDR3 bases: TGTGCCAGCAGCCAAACCCGGGACAACTACGAGCAGTACTTC.